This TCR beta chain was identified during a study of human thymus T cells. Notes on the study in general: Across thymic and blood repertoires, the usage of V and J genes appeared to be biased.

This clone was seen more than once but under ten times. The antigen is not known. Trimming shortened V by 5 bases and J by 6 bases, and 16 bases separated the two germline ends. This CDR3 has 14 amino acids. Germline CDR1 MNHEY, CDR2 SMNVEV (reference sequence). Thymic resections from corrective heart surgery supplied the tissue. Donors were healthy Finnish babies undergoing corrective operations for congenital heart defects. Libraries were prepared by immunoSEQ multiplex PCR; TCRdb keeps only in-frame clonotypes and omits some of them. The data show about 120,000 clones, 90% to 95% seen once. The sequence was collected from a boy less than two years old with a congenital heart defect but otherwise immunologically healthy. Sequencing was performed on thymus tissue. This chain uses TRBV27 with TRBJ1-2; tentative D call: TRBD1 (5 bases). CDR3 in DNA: TGTGCCAGCAGTCCTCTATGGGGGAAGGATGGCTACACCTTC. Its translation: CASSPLWGKDGYTF.